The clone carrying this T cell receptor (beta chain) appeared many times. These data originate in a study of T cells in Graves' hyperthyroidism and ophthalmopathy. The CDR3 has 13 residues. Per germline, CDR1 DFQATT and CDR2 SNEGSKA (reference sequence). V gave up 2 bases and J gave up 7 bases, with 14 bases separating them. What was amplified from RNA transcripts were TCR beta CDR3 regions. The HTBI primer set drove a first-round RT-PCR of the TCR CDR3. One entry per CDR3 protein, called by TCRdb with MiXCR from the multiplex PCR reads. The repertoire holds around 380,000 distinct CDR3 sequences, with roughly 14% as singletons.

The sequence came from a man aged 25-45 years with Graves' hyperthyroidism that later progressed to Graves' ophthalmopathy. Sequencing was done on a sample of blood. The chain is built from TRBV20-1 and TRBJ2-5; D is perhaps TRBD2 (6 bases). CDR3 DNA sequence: TGCAGTGCTAGATATTCGGGGGAAGGGACCCAGTACTTC. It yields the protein CSARYSGEGTQYF.